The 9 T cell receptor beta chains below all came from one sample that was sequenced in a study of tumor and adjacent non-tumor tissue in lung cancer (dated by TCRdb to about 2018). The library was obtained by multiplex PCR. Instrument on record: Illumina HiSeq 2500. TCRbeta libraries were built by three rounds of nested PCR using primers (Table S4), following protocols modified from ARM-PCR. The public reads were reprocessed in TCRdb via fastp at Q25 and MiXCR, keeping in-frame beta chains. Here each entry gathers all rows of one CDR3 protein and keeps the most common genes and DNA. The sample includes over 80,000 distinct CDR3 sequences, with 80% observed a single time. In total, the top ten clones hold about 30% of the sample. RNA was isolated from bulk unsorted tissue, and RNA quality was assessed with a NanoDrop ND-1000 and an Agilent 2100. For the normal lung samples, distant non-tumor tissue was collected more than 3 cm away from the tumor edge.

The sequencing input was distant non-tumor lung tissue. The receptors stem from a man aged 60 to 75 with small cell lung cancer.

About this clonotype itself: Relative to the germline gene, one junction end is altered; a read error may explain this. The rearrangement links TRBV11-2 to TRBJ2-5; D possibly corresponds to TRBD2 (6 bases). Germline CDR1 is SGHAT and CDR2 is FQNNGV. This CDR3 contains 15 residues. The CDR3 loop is CATSSRLVVLEAQYF. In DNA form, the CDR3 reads TGTGCCACCAGCTCGCGACTAGTGGTCCTAGAGGCCCAGTACTTC.

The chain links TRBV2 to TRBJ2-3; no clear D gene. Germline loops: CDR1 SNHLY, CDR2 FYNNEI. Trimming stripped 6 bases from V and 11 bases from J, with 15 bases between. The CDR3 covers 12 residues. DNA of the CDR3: TGTGCCAGCAGGGAATCCCCGCCTAGGCAGTATTTT. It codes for CASRESPPRQYF.

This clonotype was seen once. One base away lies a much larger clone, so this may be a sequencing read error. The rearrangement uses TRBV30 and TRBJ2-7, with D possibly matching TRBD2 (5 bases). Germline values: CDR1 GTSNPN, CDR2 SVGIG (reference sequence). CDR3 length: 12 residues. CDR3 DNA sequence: TGTGCCTGGAGTGGGACTCACGGCGAGGAGTACGTC. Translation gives CAWSGTHGEEYV.

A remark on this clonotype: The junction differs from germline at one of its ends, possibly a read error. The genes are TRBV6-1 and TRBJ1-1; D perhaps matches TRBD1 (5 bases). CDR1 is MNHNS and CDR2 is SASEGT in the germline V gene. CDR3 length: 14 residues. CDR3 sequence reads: CASSEWGVRVEAFF. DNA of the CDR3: TGTGCCAGTAGTGAATGGGGGGTGCGGGTGGAAGCTTTCTTT.

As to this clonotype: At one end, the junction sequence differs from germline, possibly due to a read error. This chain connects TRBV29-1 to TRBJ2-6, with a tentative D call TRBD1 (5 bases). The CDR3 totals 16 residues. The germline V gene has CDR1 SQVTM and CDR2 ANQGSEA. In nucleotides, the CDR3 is TGCAACGCTCAAAGTGGACGCAACTCTGGGGCCAACATCCTGACTTTC. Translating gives CNAQSGRNSGANILTF.

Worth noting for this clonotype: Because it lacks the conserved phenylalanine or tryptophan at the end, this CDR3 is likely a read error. The CDR3 spells CASSLATAQSPYNEQFL. In DNA form, the CDR3 reads TGTGCCAGCAGCTTAGCGACAGCCCAGAGCCCCTACAATGAGCAGTTCTTG. J is TRBJ2-1 and V is TRBV11-2; a possible D gene is TRBD1 (5 bases). The CDR3 consists of 17 residues. The V end was cut by 1 base, the J end by 2 bases, with 15 bases between. Germline-derived CDR1 and CDR2 are SGHAT and FQNNGV.

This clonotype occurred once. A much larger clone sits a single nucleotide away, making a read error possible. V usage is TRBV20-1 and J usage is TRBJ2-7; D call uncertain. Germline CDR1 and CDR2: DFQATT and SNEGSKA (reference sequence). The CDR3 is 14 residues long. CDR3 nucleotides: TGCAATGCTAGAGATTCTAGGCAGTCCTACGAGCAGTACTTC. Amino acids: CNARDSRQSYEQYF.

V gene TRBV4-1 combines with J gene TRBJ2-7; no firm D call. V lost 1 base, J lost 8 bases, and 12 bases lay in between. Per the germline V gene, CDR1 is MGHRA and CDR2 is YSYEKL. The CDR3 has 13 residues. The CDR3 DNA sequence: TGCGCCAGCAGCCAAGGTACGGCACAGCAGCAGTACGTC. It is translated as CASSQGTAQQQYV.

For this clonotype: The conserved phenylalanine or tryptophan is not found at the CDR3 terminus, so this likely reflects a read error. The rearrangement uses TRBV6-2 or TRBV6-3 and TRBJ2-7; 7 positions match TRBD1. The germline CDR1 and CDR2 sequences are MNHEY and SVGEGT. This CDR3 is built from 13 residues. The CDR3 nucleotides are TGTGCCAGCAGTTGGGACAGTTCCTACGAACAGTACTTA. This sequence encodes CASSWDSSYEQYL.